This T cell receptor (beta chain) derives from a study of blood T cell repertoires in COVID-19. Looking at the study overall: The origin of the acute and convalescent COVID-19 samples was the United States, Italy and Spain.

Here immunoSEQ multiplex PCR was the method, and the copy in TCRdb shows in-frame clones only, minus some. The profile shows nearly 100,000 clones, around 85% of them singletons. The germline gives CDR1 LNHDA, CDR2 SQIVND (reference sequence). The CDR3 is made up of 11 amino acids. With 11 bases clipped from V and 3 bases from J, the junction kept 3 bases outside the gene matches. This receptor was taken from a woman aged 60-75 years with acute or convalescent COVID-19. The specimen was peripheral blood. This chain joins TRBV19 and TRBJ1-1, with 7 bases fitting TRBD1. In DNA form, the CDR3 reads TGTGCCGCACAGGGGCACACTGAAGCTTTCTTT. Translating gives CAAQGHTEAFF.